The 3 T cell receptor beta chains below all came from one sample that was sequenced in a study of shared clonotypes between healthy human individuals. The repertoire was sequenced with immunoSEQ multiplex PCR; TCRdb's copy has only in-frame clones and lacks some. The sample contains approximately 2.1 million clones, over 90% of which appear only once. The sample consisted of naive CD4+ T cells from PBMCs. Subset denoted: CD45RA+ positively selected. The receptors originated from a man between 18 and 29 years old in good health. Some clones in this sample may be carry-over from other donors' samples.

As concerns this clone: In the same sample, other DNA sequences code for this CDR3. This sequence joins TRBV5-1 and TRBJ2-2; D not resolved. CDR3 length: 15 amino acids. Germline V lookup: CDR1 SGHRS, CDR2 YFSETQ. The V end lost 0 bases, the J end lost 1 base, and 7 bases lay between the germline ends. CDR3 sequence: CASSLGVKNTGELFF. In DNA, the CDR3 is TGCGCCAGCAGCTTGGGGGTCAAGAACACCGGGGAGCTGTTTTTT.

About this clone itself: Other DNA sequences in this sample translate to the same CDR3. The chain links TRBV2 to TRBJ1-1; 7 bases are a match to TRBD1. This CDR3 region has 13 residues. Losses at the gene ends were 6 bases for V and 5 bases for J; bases not matched to a gene: 6. The germline V gene has CDR1 SNHLY and CDR2 FYNNEI. CDR3 sequence (DNA): TGTGCCAGCAGCGTACAGGGGCGTACTGAAGCTTTCTTT. Its translation is CASSVQGRTEAFF.

The rearrangement joins TRBV11-2 to TRBJ2-7, with 7 bases fitting TRBD1. The V gene's germline CDR1 is SGHAT and CDR2 FQNNGV. CDR3 size: 16 residues. Trimming at V came to 5 bases and at J to 2 bases, leaving 12 bases not matched to a gene. The CDR3, as DNA: TGTGCCAGCAGCGACTGGGACAGCCCAAAACCCTACGAGCAGTACTTC. Translated: CASSDWDSPKPYEQYF.